The 26 T cell receptor beta chains below come from one sample, sequenced in a study of neurological immune-mediated disorders. Via MiXCR, TCRdb re-called the 5' RACE reads, giving one row per CDR3 protein. Among 20,000 to 30,000 distinct CDR3 sequences listed, less than 2.5% were seen once. Sequenced input: PBMCs. All receptors derive from a woman aged 45-59 years with multiple sclerosis.

The CDR3: CSANHRGDYGYTF. The CDR3 region has the DNA TGCAGTGCTAATCACAGGGGAGACTATGGCTACACCTTC. The rearrangement joins TRBV20-1 to TRBJ1-2, with 7 bases that match TRBD1. Trimming at V came to 4 bases and at J to 3 bases, leaving 5 bases not matched to a gene. The V gene's germline CDR1 is DFQATT and CDR2 SNEGSKA (reference sequence). The CDR3 has 13 amino acids.

In its sample, this clonotype was seen a few times. The J gene is TRBJ2-3, the V gene TRBV11-2; tentative D call: TRBD2 (6 bases). Trimming shortened V by 5 bases and J by 9 bases, and 18 bases separated the two germline ends. This CDR3 is 14 amino acids long. CDR1 is SGHAT, CDR2 FQNNGV, per germline. The CDR3, as DNA: TGTGCCAGCAGCATCGGGGAGGCGGCCGTGACGCAGTATTTT. Its translation: CASSIGEAAVTQYF.

This clonotype has a count of ten or more. The V call is TRBV15, the J call TRBJ1-2, with TRBD1 as a possible D gene (5 bases). Germline V lookup: CDR1 LNHNV, CDR2 YYDKDF (reference sequence). Trimming removed 0 bases from V and 7 bases from J, with 18 bases in between. There are 16 residues in the CDR3. The CDR3 DNA reads as TGTGCCACCAGCAGAGATCTTAAGTGGGGGACCGGTGGCTACACCTTC. It specifies CATSRDLKWGTGGYTF.

This clonotype occurred many times. The junction departs from the called germline gene at one end, perhaps through a read error. The CDR3 reads CSVVGAGVNQPQNF. The CDR3 coding sequence is TGCAGCGTTGTAGGGGCGGGGGTCAATCAGCCCCAGAATTTT. The chain is built from TRBV29-1 and TRBJ1-5; tentatively, D is TRBD1 (5 bases). CDR1 is SQVTM, CDR2 ANQGSEA, per germline. The CDR3 has 14 amino acids.

This clonotype has at least ten counts. The chain couples TRBV6-6 to TRBJ2-7; D may correspond to TRBD1 or TRBD2 (6 bases each). Trimming removed 7 bases at V and 7 bases at J, with 20 bases between. CDR3 length: 14 amino acids. CDR1 MNHNY and CDR2 SVGAGI come from the germline V gene (reference sequence). CDR3 in amino acids: CASTSEGVFDEQYF. As DNA, the CDR3 is TGTGCCAGCACCTCGGAGGGGGTATTCGATGAGCAGTACTTC.

This clonotype turned up a few times. This chain joins TRBV21-1 and TRBJ1-2. TRBV21-1 is given as a pseudogene. The CDR3 has 15 residues. The CDR3, as DNA: TGTGCCAGCAGCCGACGGGATAGCAGGGACTATGGCTACACCTTC. Its translation: CASSRRDSRDYGYTF.

The chain recombines TRBV20-1 with TRBJ2-1, with D uncertain. V lost 0 bases, J lost 12 bases, and 21 bases lay in between. The CDR3 consists of 15 residues. Germline V lookup: CDR1 DFQATT, CDR2 SNEGSKA (reference sequence). CDR3 coding DNA: TGCAGTGCTAGAGATCCACGACGTCACCTTAGGCTGCAGTTCTTC. This gives the protein CSARDPRRHLRLQFF.

The rearrangement uses TRBV5-1 and TRBJ2-1; no reliable D call. The V gene's germline CDR1 is SGHRS and CDR2 YFSETQ. This CDR3 has 12 amino acids. Deletions cut 4 bases from V and 10 bases from J, with 12 bases between. CDR3: CASSPGPAEQFF. CDR3 in DNA: TGCGCCAGCAGCCCTGGGCCGGCCGAGCAGTTCTTC. Full variable domain (rest looked up from reference TRBV5-1 and TRBJ2-1): KAGVTQTPRYLIKTRGQQVTLSCSPISGHRSVSWYQQTPGQGLQFLFEYFSETQRNKGNFPGRFSGRQFSNSRSEMNVSTLELGDSALYLCASSPGPAEQFFGPGTRLTVL.

The chain carries TRBV20-1 and TRBJ2-5; a weak D match, TRBD1 (6 bases). V lost 5 bases and J 0 bases, leaving 19 bases between the germline ends. Germline V gives CDR1 DFQATT, CDR2 SNEGSKA (reference sequence). This CDR3 region has 16 residues. The DNA for the CDR3 is TGCAGTGCTCGGCTGCGGACAGAGTGGTACCAAGAGACCCAGTACTTC. Residues: CSARLRTEWYQETQYF.

This clonotype was seen many times. This chain joins TRBV5-1 and TRBJ1-1; 8 bases fit TRBD1. The CDR3 spans 15 residues. Trimming took 4 bases from V and 3 from J; bases not matched to a gene: 8. Germline loops: CDR1 SGHRS, CDR2 YFSETQ. CDR3 in amino acids: CASSTDRGMDTEAFF. CDR3 DNA sequence: TGCGCCAGCAGCACCGACAGGGGCATGGACACTGAAGCTTTCTTT.

The sample holds many counts of this clonotype. The chain employs TRBV20-1 and TRBJ2-1, with 11 positions matching TRBD2. The CDR3 runs to 14 residues. Trimming cost V 4 bases and J 6 bases; bases outside gene matches: 5. Germline assignment: CDR1 DFQATT and CDR2 SNEGSKA (reference sequence). Here the CDR3 DNA reads TGCAGTGCTATAGCGGGGGGGCGGGTCAATGAGCAGTTCTTC. It codes for CSAIAGGRVNEQFF.

The rearrangement uses TRBV19 and TRBJ1-2, with a weak D call TRBD1 (6 bases). The germline CDR1 and CDR2 sequences are LNHDA and SQIVND (reference sequence). V dropped 4 bases and J dropped 3 bases, with 12 bases sitting between them. The CDR3 is 14 amino acids. CDR3 in DNA: TGTGCCAGTAGTACCAACAGGGACCACTATGGCTACACCTTC. It yields the protein CASSTNRDHYGYTF.

This clonotype was seen ten or more times. V is TRBV2 and J is TRBJ2-3, with 8 bases that match TRBD2. In germline, CDR1 is SNHLY, CDR2 FYNNEI. This CDR3 is 16 amino acids long. With 6 bases clipped from V and 3 bases from J, the junction kept 11 bases outside the gene matches. The CDR3 loop reads CASRSIRRGATDTQYF. The CDR3 DNA reads as TGTGCCAGCAGGTCAATCCGGCGGGGGGCTACAGATACGCAGTATTTT.

This clonotype was seen ten or more times. The rearrangement uses TRBV20-1 and TRBJ2-7; TRBD1 or TRBD2 may be the D gene (5 bases each). Looked up from germline, CDR1 is DFQATT and CDR2 is SNEGSKA (reference sequence). The CDR3 has 11 residues. V gave up 5 bases and J gave up 3 bases, with 8 bases separating them. This chain's CDR3 is CSARDDYEQYF. The CDR3 DNA reads TGCAGTGCTCGGGACGACTACGAGCAGTACTTC.

Many counts were recorded for this clonotype. V and J are TRBV14 and TRBJ1-4; 7 positions match TRBD1. CDR1 is SGHDN and CDR2 is FVKESK in the germline V gene. V dropped 5 bases and J dropped 7; count of bases not matched to a gene: 7. The CDR3 spans 14 residues. This CDR3 is CASSETGWFEKLFF. The CDR3 DNA reads as TGTGCCAGCAGCGAGACAGGGTGGTTTGAAAAACTGTTTTTT.

This clonotype was picked up many times. The rearrangement uses TRBV20-1 and TRBJ2-4; 9 positions match TRBD1. V lost 5 bases and J lost 5; bases outside the gene matches: 7. CDR1 and CDR2 from the germline V gene are DFQATT and SNEGSKA (reference sequence). CDR3 length: 14 residues. CDR3 in amino acids: CSAEGDRDENIQYF. The CDR3 DNA sequence: TGCAGTGCTGAGGGGGACAGGGACGAAAACATTCAGTACTTC.

This clonotype was recorded at least ten times. The V and J genes are TRBV6-2 or TRBV6-3 and TRBJ2-3; TRBD1 is a possible D gene (5 bases). The CDR3 runs to 14 residues. V was pared by 0 bases and J by 6 bases, with 10 bases between. CDR1 is MNHEY and CDR2 is SVGEGT in the germline V gene. The CDR3 nucleotides read TGTGCCAGCAGTTACTCGACAGTTGGGGATACGCAGTATTTT. Its protein product is CASSYSTVGDTQYF.

In this sample, this clonotype turned up a few times. This sequence joins TRBV29-1 and TRBJ1-1, with D unclear. There are 14 residues in the CDR3. V lost 0 bases and J 1 base, leaving 9 bases between the germline ends. Germline V gene data show CDR1 as SQVTM and CDR2 as ANQGSEA. CDR3 region: CSVEDSSANTEAFF. In DNA, the CDR3 is TGCAGCGTTGAAGATTCGAGTGCGAACACTGAAGCTTTCTTT.

This clonotype turned up a few times. The chain has TRBV6-2 or TRBV6-3 and TRBJ2-5, with TRBD1 matching 10 bases. Trimming took 6 bases from V and 4 from J; bases not matched to a gene: 8. The germline V gene encodes CDR1 MNHEY and CDR2 SVGEGT. The CDR3 runs 15 residues. The CDR3, as DNA: TGTGCCAGCAGCCCTGGACAGGGGGTGACAGAGACCCAGTACTTC. This encodes CASSPGQGVTETQYF.

At least ten counts were recorded for this clonotype. In DNA form, the CDR3 reads TGCAGTGCTAGAGTGGTAGCGGTAGGACTCCACAATGAGCAGTTCTTC. Residues: CSARVVAVGLHNEQFF. The J gene is TRBJ2-1, the V gene TRBV20-1; possible D gene TRBD2, 6 bases. The CDR3 is 16 amino acids. The V end was cut by 1 base, the J end by 5 bases, with 18 bases between. Germline assignment: CDR1 DFQATT and CDR2 SNEGSKA (reference sequence).

This clonotype was seen repeatedly, ten times or more. The chain joins TRBV5-1 to TRBJ2-7, with D possibly TRBD1 on 5 matching bases. Trimming pared 5 bases from V and 5 bases from J, leaving 14 bases between. The CDR3 is 13 amino acids. In germline, CDR1 is SGHRS, CDR2 YFSETQ. CDR3 DNA sequence: TGCGCCAGCAGTATCCAGGGCTTCGACGAGCAGTACTTC. It encodes CASSIQGFDEQYF.

This clonotype was seen repeatedly, ten times or more. This chain uses TRBV4-1 with TRBJ1-6; D is unresolved. Trimming removed 4 bases from V and 5 bases from J, with 9 bases in between. The CDR3 extends over 14 amino acids. The V gene's germline CDR1 is MGHRA and CDR2 YSYEKL. Written as DNA, the CDR3 is TGCGCCAGCAGCCCCTGGGCGGATAATTCACCCCTCCACTTT. Encoded protein: CASSPWADNSPLHF.

This clonotype was counted at least ten times. The chain employs TRBV7-8 and TRBJ1-1, with D possibly TRBD1 on 5 matching bases. Germline-derived CDR1 and CDR2 are SGHVS and FQNEAQ. The length of the CDR3 is 15 residues. V lost 4 bases and J lost 1, with 13 bases in between. CDR3 sequence (DNA): TGTGCCAGCAGCTCCCCGGGACGGAAGAACACTGAAGCTTTCTTT. Its translation: CASSSPGRKNTEAFF.

This clonotype is categorized as medium-sized. The genes are TRBV7-3 and TRBJ2-2; no clear D gene. V was clipped by 3 bases and J by 5 bases, with 10 bases between them. The CDR3 runs 14 residues. Per the germline V gene, CDR1 is SGHTA and CDR2 is FQGTGA. CDR3 in DNA: TGTGCCAGCAGCTTGGCTAGTAGGACCGGGGAGCTGTTTTTT. Encoded protein: CASSLASRTGELFF.

This clonotype showed up just a few times. The chain couples TRBV12-3 or TRBV12-4 to TRBJ1-1, with 9 bases lining up with TRBD1. This CDR3 comprises 13 residues. V shed 6 bases, J shed 7 bases, and the junction held 6 bases outside the gene matches. As DNA, the CDR3 is TGTGCCAGCAGACGACAGGGGGGAAATGAAGCTTTCTTT. Its protein is CASRRQGGNEAFF.

This clonotype was counted many times. V is TRBV5-1 and J is TRBJ2-7, with a tentative D call TRBD1 (6 bases). The V gene lost 1 base and the J gene lost 0 bases, with 14 bases spanning the gap. The germline V gene has CDR1 SGHRS and CDR2 YFSETQ. The CDR3 extends over 16 amino acids. CDR3 sequence (DNA): TGCGCCAGCAGCTTGCATACAGGGCTGAGCTCCTACGAGCAGTACTTC. Translating it yields CASSLHTGLSSYEQYF.